The sample holds a few counts of the clone carrying this T cell receptor (beta chain). Its specificity is not known. This specimen comes from a study of identical twins. Study-level results: Findings depended on cross-sectional statistics rather than tracking the same donors. Fewer insertions marked abundant cord blood beta clonotypes; young adult naive trended weakly, memory not at all.

TCRdb used MiXCR to reprocess the 5' RACE reads, holding one entry per CDR3 protein. The sample yields 350,000 to 500,000 distinct CDR3 sequences, under 20% seen once. Sequenced material: naive T cells sorted from blood. This TCR was recovered from a man aged 50 to 60 in good health.

CDR3: CSAARGSGRQETQYF. CDR3 coding DNA: TGCAGTGCAGCTAGGGGTAGCGGGAGGCAAGAGACCCAGTACTTC. The rearrangement links TRBV20-1 to TRBJ2-5; 10 positions match TRBD2. V lost 6 bases, J lost 2 bases, and 9 bases stayed unmatched. The germline CDR1 and CDR2 sequences are DFQATT and SNEGSKA (reference sequence). The CDR3 contains 15 residues.